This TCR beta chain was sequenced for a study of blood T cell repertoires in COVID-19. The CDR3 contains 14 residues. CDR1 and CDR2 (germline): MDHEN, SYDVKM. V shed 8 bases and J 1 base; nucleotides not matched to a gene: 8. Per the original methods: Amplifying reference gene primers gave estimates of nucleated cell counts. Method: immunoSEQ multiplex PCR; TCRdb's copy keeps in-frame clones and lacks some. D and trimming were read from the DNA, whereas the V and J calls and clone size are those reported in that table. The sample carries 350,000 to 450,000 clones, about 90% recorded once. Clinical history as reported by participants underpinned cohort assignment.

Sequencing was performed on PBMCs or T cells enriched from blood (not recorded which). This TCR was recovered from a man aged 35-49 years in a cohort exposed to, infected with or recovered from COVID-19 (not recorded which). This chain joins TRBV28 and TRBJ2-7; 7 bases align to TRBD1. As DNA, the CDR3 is TGTGCCAGCTTAGGACAGGCCCGTTCCTACGAGCAGTACTTC. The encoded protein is CASLGQARSYEQYF.